Presented here are 14 T cell receptor beta chains from one specimen sequenced in a study of cytomegalovirus exposure and HLA in healthy donors. Assay: immunoSEQ multiplex PCR; the TCRdb copy retains only in-frame clones and omits some. The repertoire holds roughly 330,000 clones, around 90% seen once, with roughly 1.2% in the top ten. The sample comprised PBMCs. These receptors originate from a woman aged 25-40 years in good health and CMV-seropositive.

This chain connects TRBV19 to TRBJ2-3; perhaps TRBD1 as D (6 bases). Germline loops: CDR1 LNHDA, CDR2 SQIVND (reference sequence). The CDR3 is 15 amino acids. Deletions cut 6 bases from V and 0 bases from J, with 13 bases between. The CDR3 DNA follows: TGTGCCAGTAGAGACGGACAGAAAAGCACAGATACGCAGTATTTT. Residues: CASRDGQKSTDTQYF.

The chain couples TRBV27 to TRBJ2-3; 8 nucleotides line up with TRBD2. This CDR3 region has 15 residues. CDR1 is MNHEY, CDR2 SMNVEV, per germline (reference sequence). V was clipped by 2 bases and J by 3 bases; unmatched bases: 4. The CDR3, as DNA: TGTGCCAGCAGTTTAGTACTAGCGGAGACAGATACGCAGTATTTT. This gives the protein CASSLVLAETDTQYF.

V gene TRBV19 combines with J gene TRBJ2-5; a possible D gene is TRBD2 (6 bases). Germline V lookup: CDR1 LNHDA, CDR2 SQIVND (reference sequence). With 0 bases removed from V and 6 bases from J, the gap between germline ends came to 14 bases. There are 15 residues in the CDR3. This CDR3 is CASSIDRGGKQTQYF. CDR3 nucleotides: TGTGCCAGTAGTATAGACCGAGGAGGGAAGCAGACCCAGTACTTC.

DNA for the CDR3: TGTGCCAGCAGTTACGTCCGAGGACTAGCTGGCGAGCAGTACTTC. Translation gives CASSYVRGLAGEQYF. V usage is TRBV7-8 and J usage is TRBJ2-7; TRBD2 matches at 8 bases. J lost 6 bases, V lost 6 bases, and 13 bases had no gene match. Germline CDR1 is SGHVS and CDR2 is FQNEAQ. The CDR3 consists of 15 residues. Full variable domain (missing parts from reference TRBV7-8 and TRBJ2-7): GAGVSQSPRYKVAKRGQDVALRCDPISGHVSLFWYQQALGQGPEFLTYFQNEAQLDKSGLPSDRFFAERPEGSVSTLKIQRTQQEDSAVYLCASSYVRGLAGEQYFGPGTRLTVT.

The V call is TRBV14, the J call TRBJ2-5; TRBD1 agrees at 8 bases. The CDR3 is 16 amino acids. CDR1 and CDR2 (germline): SGHDN, FVKESK. V lost 1 base, J lost 5 bases, and 9 bases stayed unmatched. For the CDR3, the DNA is TGTGCCAGCAGCCAAGGCAGGGGGCTTCAGGGGGAGACCCAGTACTTC. It encodes CASSQGRGLQGETQYF.

CDR3 in DNA: TGTGCCACCACCAAAGACAGATCCCTCTACAATGAGCAGTTCTTC. It encodes CATTKDRSLYNEQFF. The chain combines TRBV28 with TRBJ2-1; D perhaps matches TRBD1 (5 bases). CDR1 is MDHEN, CDR2 SYDVKM, per germline. The CDR3 contains 15 residues. V lost 10 bases and J 3 bases, leaving 19 bases between the germline ends.

The chain joins TRBV9 to TRBJ1-2; D gene uncertain. The CDR3 runs to 14 residues. Germline CDR1 is SGDLS and CDR2 is YYNGEE. V was pared by 0 bases and J by 2 bases, with 8 bases between. The chain's CDR3 is CASSVAKDNYGYTF. The DNA of the CDR3 is TGTGCCAGCAGCGTAGCTAAGGACAACTATGGCTACACCTTC.

In nucleotides, the CDR3 is TGTGCCACCAGCAGAGATACCATGGACACAACCTACGAGCAGTACTTC. This codes for CATSRDTMDTTYEQYF. The rearrangement joins TRBV15 to TRBJ2-7; D is perhaps TRBD1 (5 bases). CDR3 length equals 16 residues. Per germline, CDR1 LNHNV and CDR2 YYDKDF (reference sequence). V was pared by 0 bases and J by 2 bases, with 14 bases between.

V and J are TRBV13 and TRBJ2-7, with D tentatively TRBD1 (6 bases). Germline CDR1 reads PRHDT; CDR2 reads FYEKMQ (reference sequence). This CDR3 is 14 amino acids long. V was pared by 5 bases and J by 2 bases, with 13 bases between. CDR3 DNA sequence: TGTGCCAGCAGCCCCGGGACAAATACCTACGAGCAGTACTTC. It translates to CASSPGTNTYEQYF.

This chain links TRBV27 with TRBJ2-7; D unclear. The germline V gene has CDR1 MNHEY and CDR2 SMNVEV (reference sequence). This CDR3 has 14 amino acids. V gave up 2 bases and J gave up 0 bases, with 8 bases separating them. DNA for the CDR3: TGTGCCAGCAGTTTAAGAAGGAGCTCCTACGAGCAGTACTTC. The encoded protein is CASSLRRSSYEQYF.

The chain recombines TRBV5-6 with TRBJ2-1, with TRBD2 matching over 7 bases. CDR1 SGHDT and CDR2 YYEEEE come from the germline V gene. V was pared by 2 bases and J by 3 bases, with 8 bases of the junction left unmatched. This CDR3 is built from 16 residues. CDR3 DNA sequence: TGTGCCAGCAGCTTAGATGGGCTAGCGGTCTACAATGAGCAGTTCTTC. Its protein is CASSLDGLAVYNEQFF.

The chain joins TRBV6-5 to TRBJ2-1, with D uncertain. The CDR3 totals 15 residues. V lost 10 bases and J lost 4, with 20 bases in between. Germline loops: CDR1 MNHEY, CDR2 SVGAGI. CDR3 bases: TGTGCCAACCCCAATGGCTACACAAATTACAATGAGCAGTTCTTC. Translated: CANPNGYTNYNEQFF.

The V call is TRBV5-4, the J call TRBJ1-1; D is ambiguous. With 5 bases removed from V and 1 base from J, the gap between germline ends came to 9 bases. Germline loops: CDR1 SGHNT, CDR2 YYREEE (reference sequence). The CDR3 covers 13 residues. The CDR3 reads CASRTWGNTEAFF. DNA for the CDR3: TGTGCCAGCAGAACCTGGGGGAACACTGAAGCTTTCTTT.

CDR3 bases: TGTGCCAGCAGCTTAGATTGGCAGTATACCGCTGAAGCTTTCTTT. Its protein product is CASSLDWQYTAEAFF. The chain links TRBV11-2 to TRBJ1-1; D remains ambiguous. The V end lost 0 bases, the J end lost 6 bases, and 14 bases lay between the germline ends. The CDR3 runs to 15 residues. Germline lookup yields CDR1 SGHAT and CDR2 FQNNGV.